This T cell receptor (beta chain) was sequenced for a study of blood T cell repertoires in COVID-19. Turning to the study itself: The study drew acute and convalescent COVID-19 samples from the United States, Italy and Spain. PBMCs, B-cell-depleted T cells, or T cells provided the cDNA or gDNA that made up the material.

The method was immunoSEQ multiplex PCR; TCRdb's version includes in-frame clones alone and lacks a portion of them. In the table there are approximately 270,000 clones, more than 85% of which are singletons. Exposed enrollees had met someone with a PCR-confirmed or clinician-diagnosed COVID-19 case at some point within the 2 weeks before study entry. Germline V gene sequence: CDR1 KGHDR, CDR2 SFDVKD. The CDR3 has 12 amino acids. V dropped 4 bases and J dropped 7 bases, with 9 bases sitting between them. This receptor was obtained from a man aged 40-55 years who had been exposed to COVID-19. The rearrangement links TRBV24-1 to TRBJ1-2; the D gene is possibly TRBD1 (6 bases). Input material: PBMCs or T cells enriched from blood (not recorded which). As DNA, the CDR3 is TGTGCCACCAGTGACTGGGACACTGGCTACACCTTC. Translated, it gives CATSDWDTGYTF.